What follows is one TCR beta chain and its context. The antigen is unknown. TCRdb called the reads again in MiXCR, with one record for every CDR3 protein. The table records hundreds of thousands of distinct CDR3 sequences, around a third of them present only once. This sample was included in a study of T cell repertoires in cytomegalovirus infection. Points from the study as a whole: Carriage of CMV together with the relevant HLA was identifiable through cumulative public TCR beta family frequency.

This CDR3 has 14 residues. The germline V gene encodes CDR1 SGHNT and CDR2 YYREEE (reference sequence). V gave up 8 bases and J gave up 5 bases, with 17 bases separating them. Specimen: cultured CD8+ T cells from PBMCs, collected from culture after CMV antigen stimulation. The receptor was derived from a human donor in good health (CMV status not recorded). Some clones in this sample may be carry-over from other donors' samples. The chain couples TRBV5-4 to TRBJ2-1, with D perhaps matching TRBD1 (6 bases). The CDR3 reads CASGQPHSNNEQFF. The CDR3, as DNA: TGTGCCAGTGGACAGCCCCATTCTAACAATGAGCAGTTCTTC.